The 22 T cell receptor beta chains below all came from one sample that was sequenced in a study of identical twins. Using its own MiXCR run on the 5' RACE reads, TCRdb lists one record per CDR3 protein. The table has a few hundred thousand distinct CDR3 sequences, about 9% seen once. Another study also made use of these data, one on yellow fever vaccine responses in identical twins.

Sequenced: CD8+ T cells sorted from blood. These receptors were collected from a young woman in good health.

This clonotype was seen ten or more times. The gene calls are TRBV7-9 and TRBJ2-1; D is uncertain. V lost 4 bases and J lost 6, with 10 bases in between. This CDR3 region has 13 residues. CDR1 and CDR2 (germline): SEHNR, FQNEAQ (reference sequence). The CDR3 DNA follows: TGTGCCAGCAGCTCTGTCGCGGCCAATGAGCAGTTCTTC. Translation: CASSSVAANEQFF.

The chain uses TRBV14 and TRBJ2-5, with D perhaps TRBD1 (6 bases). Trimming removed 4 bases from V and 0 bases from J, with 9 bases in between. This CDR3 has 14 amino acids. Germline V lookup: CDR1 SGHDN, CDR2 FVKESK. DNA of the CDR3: TGTGCCAGCAGCCGCGGACAGAACCAAGAGACCCAGTACTTC. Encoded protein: CASSRGQNQETQYF.

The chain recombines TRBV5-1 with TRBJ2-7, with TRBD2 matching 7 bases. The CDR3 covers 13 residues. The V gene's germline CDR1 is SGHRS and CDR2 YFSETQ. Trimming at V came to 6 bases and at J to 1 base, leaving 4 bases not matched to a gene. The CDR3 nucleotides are TGCGCCAGCAACTCAGCGGGGTCCTACGAGCAGTACTTC. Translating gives CASNSAGSYEQYF.

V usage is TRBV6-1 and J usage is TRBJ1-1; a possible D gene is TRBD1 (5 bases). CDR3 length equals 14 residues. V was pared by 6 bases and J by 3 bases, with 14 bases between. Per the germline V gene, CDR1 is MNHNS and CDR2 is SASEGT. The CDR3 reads CASSLGLSYTEAFF. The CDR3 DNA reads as TGTGCCAGCAGCTTGGGACTCTCTTACACTGAAGCTTTCTTT.

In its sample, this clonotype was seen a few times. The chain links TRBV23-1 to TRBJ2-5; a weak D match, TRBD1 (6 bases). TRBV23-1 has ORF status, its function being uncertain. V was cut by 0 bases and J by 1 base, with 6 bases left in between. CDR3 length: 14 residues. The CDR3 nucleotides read TGCGCCAGCAGTCAATCGGGGGCCCAAGAGACCCAGTACTTC. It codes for CASSQSGAQETQYF.

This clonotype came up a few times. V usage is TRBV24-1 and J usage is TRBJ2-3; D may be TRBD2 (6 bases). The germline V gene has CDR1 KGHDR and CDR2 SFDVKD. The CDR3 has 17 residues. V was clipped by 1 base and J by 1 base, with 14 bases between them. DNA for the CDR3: TGTGCCACCAGTGATTTCCCCCCACTAGCTGGCACAGATACGCAGTATTTT. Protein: CATSDFPPLAGTDTQYF.

The CDR3 sequence: CAWRSRGAGELFF. In DNA, the CDR3 is TGTGCCTGGAGGTCCAGGGGAGCCGGGGAGCTGTTTTTT. This chain uses TRBV30 with TRBJ2-2; D is possibly TRBD1 (6 bases). Germline-derived CDR1 and CDR2 are GTSNPN and SVGIG (reference sequence). V dropped 3 bases and J dropped 6 bases, with 11 bases sitting between them. There are 13 residues in the CDR3. Using reference TRBV30 and TRBJ2-2 for the parts outside the CDR3, the full variable domain is SQTIHQWPATLVQPVGSPLSLECTVEGTSNPNLYWYRQAAGRGLQLLFYSVGIGQISSEVPQNLSASRPQDRQFILSSKKLLLSDSGFYLCAWRSRGAGELFFGEGSRLTVL.

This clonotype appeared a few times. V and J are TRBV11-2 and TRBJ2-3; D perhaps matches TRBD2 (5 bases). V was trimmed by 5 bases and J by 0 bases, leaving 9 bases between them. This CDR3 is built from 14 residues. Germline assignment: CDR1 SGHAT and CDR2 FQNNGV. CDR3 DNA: TGTGCCAGCAGCCGAGCGGCTAGCACAGATACGCAGTATTTT. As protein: CASSRAASTDTQYF.

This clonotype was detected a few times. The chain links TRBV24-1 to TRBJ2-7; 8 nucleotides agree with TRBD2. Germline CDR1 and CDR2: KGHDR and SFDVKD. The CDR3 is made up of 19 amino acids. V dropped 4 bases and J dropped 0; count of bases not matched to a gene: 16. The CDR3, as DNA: TGTGCCACCAGTGACGGTCCCCACCGCAGCGGGGGAAGCTCCTACGAGCAGTACTTC. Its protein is CATSDGPHRSGGSSYEQYF.

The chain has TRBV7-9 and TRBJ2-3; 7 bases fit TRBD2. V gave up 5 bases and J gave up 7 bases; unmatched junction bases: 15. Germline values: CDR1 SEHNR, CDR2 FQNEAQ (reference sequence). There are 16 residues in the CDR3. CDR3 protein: CASSTREDLMSNTQYF. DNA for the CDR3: TGTGCCAGCAGCACCCGGGAGGACCTCATGTCGAATACGCAGTATTTT.

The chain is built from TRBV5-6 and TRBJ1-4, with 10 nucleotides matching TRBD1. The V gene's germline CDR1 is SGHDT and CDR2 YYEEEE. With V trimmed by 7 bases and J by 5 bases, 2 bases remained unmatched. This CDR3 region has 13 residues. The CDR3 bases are TGTGCCAGCGGGGACAGGGGAAATGAAAAACTGTTTTTT. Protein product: CASGDRGNEKLFF. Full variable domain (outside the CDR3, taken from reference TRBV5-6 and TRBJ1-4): DAGVTQSPTHLIKTRGQQVTLRCSPKSGHDTVSWYQQALGQGPQFIFQYYEEEERQRGNFPDRFSGHQFPNYSSELNVNALLLGDSALYLCASGDRGNEKLFFGSGTQLSVL.

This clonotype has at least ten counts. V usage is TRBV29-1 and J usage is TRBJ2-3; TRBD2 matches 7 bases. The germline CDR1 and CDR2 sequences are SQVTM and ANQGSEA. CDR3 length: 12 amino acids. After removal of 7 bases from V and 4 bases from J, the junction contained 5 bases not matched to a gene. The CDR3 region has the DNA TGCAGCGCCAGACTAGCCCCAGATACGCAGTATTTT. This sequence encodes CSARLAPDTQYF.

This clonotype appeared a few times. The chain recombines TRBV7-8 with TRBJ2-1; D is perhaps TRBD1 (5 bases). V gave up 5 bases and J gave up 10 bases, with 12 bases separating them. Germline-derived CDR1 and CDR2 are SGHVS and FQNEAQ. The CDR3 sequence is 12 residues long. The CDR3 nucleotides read TGTGCCAGCAGCCGAAGACAGACCGAGCAGTTCTTC. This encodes CASSRRQTEQFF.

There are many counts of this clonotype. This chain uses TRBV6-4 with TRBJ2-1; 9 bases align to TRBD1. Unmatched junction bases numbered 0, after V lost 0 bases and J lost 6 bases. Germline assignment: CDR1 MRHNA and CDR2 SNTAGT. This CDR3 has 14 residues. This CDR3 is CASSDSTGGNEQFF. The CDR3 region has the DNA TGTGCCAGCAGTGACTCGACAGGGGGCAATGAGCAGTTCTTC.

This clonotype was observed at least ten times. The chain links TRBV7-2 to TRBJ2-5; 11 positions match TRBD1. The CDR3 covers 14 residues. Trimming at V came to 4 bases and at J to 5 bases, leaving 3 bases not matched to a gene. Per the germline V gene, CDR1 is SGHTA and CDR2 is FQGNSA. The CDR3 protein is CASSWDRGSETQYF. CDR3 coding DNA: TGTGCCAGCAGCTGGGACAGGGGGAGCGAGACCCAGTACTTC.

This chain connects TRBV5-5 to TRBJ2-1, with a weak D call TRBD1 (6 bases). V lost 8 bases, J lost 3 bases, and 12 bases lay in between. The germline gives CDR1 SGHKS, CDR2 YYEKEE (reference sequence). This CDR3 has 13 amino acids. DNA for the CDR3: TGTGCCAGGGGCCCCAGGGGCTACAATGAGCAGTTCTTC. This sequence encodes CARGPRGYNEQFF.

Here the CDR3 reads CASSPRSGGALTGELFF. The CDR3 DNA reads as TGTGCCAGCAGCCCGCGTAGCGGGGGGGCCTTAACCGGGGAGCTGTTTTTT. The rearrangement joins TRBV7-6 to TRBJ2-2, with 11 positions matching TRBD2. The CDR3 is 17 residues long. V dropped 5 bases and J dropped 5; count of bases not matched to a gene: 10. In germline, CDR1 is SGHVS, CDR2 FNYEAQ.

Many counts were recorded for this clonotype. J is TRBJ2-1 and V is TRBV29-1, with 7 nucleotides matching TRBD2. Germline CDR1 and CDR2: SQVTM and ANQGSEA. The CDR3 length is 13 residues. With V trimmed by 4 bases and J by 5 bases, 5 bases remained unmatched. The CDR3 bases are TGCAGCGTTGCCCTAGCGGATGACAATGAGCAGTTCTTC. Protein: CSVALADDNEQFF.

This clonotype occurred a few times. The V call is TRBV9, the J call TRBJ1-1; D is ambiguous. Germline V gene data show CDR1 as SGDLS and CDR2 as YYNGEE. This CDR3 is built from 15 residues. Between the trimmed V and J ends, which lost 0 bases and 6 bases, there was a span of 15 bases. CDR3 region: CASSVVWRESAEAFF. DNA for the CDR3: TGTGCCAGCAGCGTAGTGTGGAGGGAGAGCGCTGAAGCTTTCTTT.

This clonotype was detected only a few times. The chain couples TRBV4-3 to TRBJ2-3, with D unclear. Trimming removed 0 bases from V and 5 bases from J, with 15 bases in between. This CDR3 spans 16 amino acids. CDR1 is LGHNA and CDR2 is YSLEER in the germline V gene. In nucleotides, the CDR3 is TGCGCCAGCAGCCAAGAAGTGTGGCGCGACGGAGATACGCAGTATTTT. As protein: CASSQEVWRDGDTQYF.

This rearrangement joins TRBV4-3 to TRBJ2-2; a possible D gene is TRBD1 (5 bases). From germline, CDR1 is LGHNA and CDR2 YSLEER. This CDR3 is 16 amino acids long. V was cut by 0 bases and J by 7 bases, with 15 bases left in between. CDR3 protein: CASSQDSVAGLGELFF. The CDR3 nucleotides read TGCGCCAGCAGCCAAGACTCTGTGGCAGGGCTCGGGGAGCTGTTTTTT.

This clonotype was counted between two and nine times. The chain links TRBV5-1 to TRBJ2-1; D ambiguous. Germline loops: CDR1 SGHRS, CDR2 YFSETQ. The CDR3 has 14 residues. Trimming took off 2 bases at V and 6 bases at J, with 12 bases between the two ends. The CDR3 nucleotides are TGCGCCAGCAGCTTAAGTCTACCCCTCAATGAGCAGTTCTTC. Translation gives CASSLSLPLNEQFF.